This T cell receptor (beta chain) emerged from a study of blood T cell repertoires in COVID-19. Libraries were prepared by immunoSEQ multiplex PCR; TCRdb keeps only in-frame clonotypes and omits some of them. The sample has 350,000 to 550,000 clones; about 85% are singletons. This CDR3 is built from 14 residues. V lost 4 bases to trimming and J lost 6 bases, with 15 bases between them. Looked up from germline, CDR1 is SEHNR and CDR2 is FQNEAQ (reference sequence). The age range of participants was about 18 to 90 years, with residence in around 22 US areas. The chain recombines TRBV7-9 with TRBJ1-2; weak D call: TRBD1 (5 bases). The sample comprised PBMCs or T cells enriched from blood (not recorded which). The TCR comes from a woman in her late teens or twenties with acute COVID-19. The CDR3 bases are TGTGCCAGCAGCTCGGGAGTGAGGGGACATGGCTACACCTTC. As protein: CASSSGVRGHGYTF.